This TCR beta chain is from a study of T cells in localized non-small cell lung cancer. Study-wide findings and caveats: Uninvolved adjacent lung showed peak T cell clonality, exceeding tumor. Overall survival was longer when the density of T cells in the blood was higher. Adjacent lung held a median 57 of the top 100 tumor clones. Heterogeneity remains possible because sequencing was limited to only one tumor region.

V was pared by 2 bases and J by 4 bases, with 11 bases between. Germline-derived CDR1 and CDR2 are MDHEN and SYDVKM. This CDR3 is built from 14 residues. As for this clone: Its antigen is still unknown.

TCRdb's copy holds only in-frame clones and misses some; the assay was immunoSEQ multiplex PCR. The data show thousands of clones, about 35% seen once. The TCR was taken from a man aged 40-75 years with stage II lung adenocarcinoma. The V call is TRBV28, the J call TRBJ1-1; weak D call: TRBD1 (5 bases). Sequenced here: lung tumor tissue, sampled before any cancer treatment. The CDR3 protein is CASSLETDSTEAFF. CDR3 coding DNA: TGTGCCAGCAGTTTAGAGACCGACAGCACTGAAGCTTTCTTT.